This entry lists 24 T cell receptor beta chains sequenced from one sample in a study of blood T cells in healthy people across ages. For the second PCR, which ran for 7 to 11 cycles, a sample-barcoded 5' primer and a J-beta primer mix were used. TCRdb analysed the 5' RACE reads with MiXCR anew, one entry per CDR3 protein. The table lists approximately 800,000 distinct CDR3 sequences, 46% of them singletons. Sequencing was carried out using blood. The receptors stem from a man older than 75 in good health.

Worth noting for this clonotype: A read error may be the cause here, since a much bigger clone is one base away. The CDR3 protein is CASRGTGAHEQYF. The CDR3 DNA is TGTGCCAGCAGAGGGACAGGGGCCCACGAGCAGTACTTC. V usage is TRBV10-3 and J usage is TRBJ2-7; 10 bases are a match to TRBD1. CDR1 ENHRY and CDR2 SYGVKD come from the germline V gene. The CDR3 loop spans 13 amino acids. The V gene end was trimmed by 10 bases and the J gene end by 5 bases; junction bases not matched to a gene: 8.

In its sample, this clonotype was seen once. The V gene is TRBV24-1, the J gene TRBJ2-2, with TRBD2 matching over 7 bases. Germline CDR1 reads KGHDR; CDR2 reads SFDVKD. Trimming at V came to 2 bases and at J to 0 bases, leaving 11 bases not matched to a gene. This CDR3 spans 19 amino acids. DNA for the CDR3: TGTGCCACCAGTGATTCGTCTAGCGGCGACTTCGCGAACACCGGGGAGCTGTTTTTT. This encodes CATSDSSSGDFANTGELFF.

The chain carries TRBV11-3 and TRBJ2-1; TRBD2 agrees at 11 bases. The V gene's germline CDR1 is SGHNT and CDR2 YENEEA. J lost 6 bases, V lost 3 bases, and 4 bases had no gene match. CDR3 length: 15 residues. Here the CDR3 DNA reads TGTGCCAGCAGCTTCCGACTAGCGGGAAGCAATGAGCAGTTCTTC. Translating gives CASSFRLAGSNEQFF.

The chain couples TRBV7-6 to TRBJ2-1; TRBD1 matches at 7 bases. V was pared by 5 bases and J by 6 bases, with 19 bases of the junction left unmatched. This CDR3 region has 18 residues. Per germline, CDR1 SGHVS and CDR2 FNYEAQ. As DNA, the CDR3 is TGTGCCAGCAGCCCCGGAATCGGGACAGATGAGGTGCGCAATGAGCAGTTCTTC. Its translation: CASSPGIGTDEVRNEQFF.

Worth noting for this clonotype: This may be a read error: a much more frequent sequence differs by one nucleotide. The chain has TRBV12-3 or TRBV12-4 and TRBJ2-5; D is ambiguous. The CDR3 covers 12 residues. The V end was cut by 6 bases, the J end by 0 bases, with 5 bases between. The CDR3 bases are TGTGCCAGCAGGTTAAACCAAGAGACCCAGTACTTC. Encoded protein: CASRLNQETQYF.

A few counts support this clonotype. The V call is TRBV7-6, the J call TRBJ2-5, with 10 bases that match TRBD2. The germline CDR1 and CDR2 sequences are SGHVS and FNYEAQ. Trimming cost V 2 bases and J 4 bases; bases outside gene matches: 10. This CDR3 contains 17 residues. The CDR3 region is CASSLSASGRRAETQYF. Here the CDR3 DNA reads TGTGCCAGCAGCTTATCGGCTAGCGGGAGAAGGGCAGAGACCCAGTACTTC.

This clonotype has only a few counts. The J gene is TRBJ1-1, the V gene TRBV25-1; maybe TRBD1 (6 bases). This CDR3 spans 14 amino acids. Germline assignment: CDR1 MGHDK and CDR2 SYGVNS. The V end was cut by 8 bases, the J end by 4 bases, with 17 bases between. The CDR3 bases are TGTGCCAGCCAATTACAGGGAGGTGGCACTGAAGCTTTCTTT. As protein: CASQLQGGGTEAFF.

This clonotype came up a few times. V usage is TRBV4-2 and J usage is TRBJ2-5, with 12 positions matching TRBD2. Germline assignment: CDR1 LGHNA and CDR2 YNFKEQ. The CDR3 is made up of 15 amino acids. V lost 3 bases to trimming and J lost 5 bases; unmatched junction nucleotides: 4. The CDR3 sequence is CASSQTSGRRETQYF. The CDR3 DNA reads TGTGCCAGCAGCCAGACTAGCGGGAGACGCGAGACCCAGTACTTC.

The V call is TRBV21-1, the J call TRBJ2-5; the listed D gene, TRBD1, was not tested against the DNA. TRBV21-1 is shown as a pseudogene. The CDR3 totals 14 residues. The CDR3 loop reads CASSARDSQETQYF. CDR3 nucleotides: TGTGCCAGCAGCGCCCGGGACAGTCAAGAGACCCAGTACTTC.

The V call is TRBV27, the J call TRBJ1-2; 9 nucleotides agree with TRBD1. Trimming removed 5 bases from V and 10 bases from J; junction bases left unmatched: 8. The germline V gene has CDR1 MNHEY and CDR2 SMNVEV (reference sequence). The CDR3 consists of 13 residues. The chain's CDR3 is CASSRGQGVDYTF. The DNA of the CDR3 is TGTGCCAGCAGTAGGGGACAGGGAGTTGACTACACCTTC.

The rearrangement uses TRBV20-1 and TRBJ2-4; D gene unclear. The J call is doubtful: the DNA matches TRBJ2-7 better. This CDR3 has 13 amino acids. Germline CDR1 reads DFQATT; CDR2 reads SNEGSKA (reference sequence). The CDR3 sequence is CSAQLPGAYEQYF. The CDR3 nucleotides are TGCAGTGCTCAACTTCCAGGCGCCTACGAGCAGTACTTC.

This clonotype was counted a few times. The gene calls are TRBV9 and TRBJ2-7; the D gene is possibly TRBD1 (5 bases). CDR3 length: 15 amino acids. From germline, CDR1 is SGDLS and CDR2 YYNGEE. V gave up 4 bases and J gave up 4 bases, with 18 bases separating them. The CDR3 region has the DNA TGTGCCAGCAGCCCCACAGGAGCGTCCCTGTACGAGCAGTACTTC. It is translated as CASSPTGASLYEQYF.

This chain joins TRBV6-6 and TRBJ1-1; weak D call: TRBD1 (5 bases). Germline lookup yields CDR1 MNHNY and CDR2 SVGAGI (reference sequence). Trimming pared 7 bases from V and 6 bases from J, leaving 24 bases between. The length of the CDR3 is 16 residues. CDR3 in DNA: TGTGCCAGCAATCCTAGCGGACGGGGGATCGGTTCTGAAGCTTTCTTT. This sequence encodes CASNPSGRGIGSEAFF.

The CDR3 reads CASSRSRAGAGVFIQYF. CDR3 DNA sequence: TGTGCCAGCAGTAGATCCAGAGCGGGGGCGGGAGTATTCATTCAGTACTTC. This chain links TRBV27 with TRBJ2-4; 8 bases line up with TRBD2. V lost 5 bases, J lost 9 bases, and 18 bases stayed unmatched. This CDR3 contains 17 residues. Per the germline V gene, CDR1 is MNHEY and CDR2 is SMNVEV (reference sequence).

The CDR3 coding sequence is TGTGCCAGCAGCCCAGCGGGATTTAAAAACAATGAGCAGTTCTTC. Its translation is CASSPAGFKNNEQFF. This chain links TRBV11-1 with TRBJ2-1; the match to TRBD2 covers 7 bases. V gave up 5 bases and J gave up 5 bases; unmatched junction bases: 9. The germline V gene encodes CDR1 SGHAT and CDR2 FQDESV (reference sequence). This CDR3 spans 15 amino acids.

The chain has TRBV6-2 or TRBV6-3 and TRBJ2-7; 9 nucleotides match TRBD1. CDR3 size: 14 residues. V was pared by 6 bases and J by 6 bases, with 9 bases of the junction left unmatched. CDR1 is MNHEY and CDR2 is SVGEGT in the germline V gene. The CDR3 DNA reads as TGTGCCAGCAGCGAAACAGGGGGCGCGGGCGAGCAGTACTTC. Protein product: CASSETGGAGEQYF.

The chain uses TRBV20-1 and TRBJ2-3; possibly TRBD1 for D (5 bases). CDR3 length equals 14 residues. CDR1 and CDR2 (germline): DFQATT, SNEGSKA (reference sequence). Trimming took 5 bases from V and 5 from J, leaving 17 bases between them. CDR3 in DNA: TGCAGTGCTTCTAGAGACAGTTTAATAGATACGCAGTATTTT. Amino acid sequence: CSASRDSLIDTQYF.

In this sample, this clonotype turned up once. The chain uses TRBV6-2 or TRBV6-3 and TRBJ2-3, with D unresolved. The V end lost 4 bases, the J end lost 5 bases, and 10 bases lay between the germline ends. Germline V lookup: CDR1 MNHEY, CDR2 SVGEGT. CDR3 size: 13 residues. CDR3 in amino acids: CASSSPNQDTQYF. In DNA form, the CDR3 reads TGTGCCAGCAGTTCGCCAAATCAAGATACGCAGTATTTT.

A note on this clonotype: Its ends do not fully match the called genes, so a read error is possible. This chain uses TRBV6-1 with TRBJ2-1, with 10 bases that match TRBD2. This CDR3 comprises 17 residues. Germline lookup yields CDR1 MNHNS and CDR2 SASEGT. The CDR3 DNA is TGTGCCAGCAGTAGGAGTAGCGGGGGGCCCTCCAACAATGAGCAGTTCTTC. Translating gives CASSRSSGGPSNNEQFF.

This clonotype was detected a few times. The genes are TRBV20-1 and TRBJ2-7, with TRBD2 as a possible D gene (6 bases). V was cut by 3 bases and J by 2 bases, with 17 bases left in between. The CDR3 is 15 amino acids. Germline CDR1 DFQATT, CDR2 SNEGSKA (reference sequence). The DNA for the CDR3 is TGCAGTGCTAGTCCCCCCTTAGCGGCCACCTACGAGCAGTACTTC. Its translation: CSASPPLAATYEQYF.

This chain links TRBV7-8 with TRBJ2-3; 8 bases are a match to TRBD2. With V trimmed by 1 base and J by 5 bases, 5 bases remained unmatched. The CDR3 sequence is 15 residues long. Per germline, CDR1 SGHVS and CDR2 FQNEAQ. The CDR3 DNA reads as TGTGCCAGCAGCTTAGAACAGCGGGAGATAGATACGCAGTATTTT. Its protein product is CASSLEQREIDTQYF. Complete variable domain (other parts from reference TRBV7-8 and TRBJ2-3): GAGVSQSPRYKVAKRGQDVALRCDPISGHVSLFWYQQALGQGPEFLTYFQNEAQLDKSGLPSDRFFAERPEGSVSTLKIQRTQQEDSAVYLCASSLEQREIDTQYFGPGTRLTVL.

The sample holds a few counts of this clonotype. This chain uses TRBV11-2 with TRBJ2-1; 8 positions match TRBD2. The CDR3 runs 19 residues. Germline CDR1 and CDR2: SGHAT and FQNNGV. After removal of 5 bases from V and 0 bases from J, the junction contained 15 bases not matched to a gene. In DNA form, the CDR3 reads TGTGCCAGCAGCCAATTCCCGGGACTAGGACGGATCTCCTACAATGAGCAGTTCTTC. It specifies CASSQFPGLGRISYNEQFF. The full variable domain, in which reference TRBV11-2 and TRBJ2-1 provide the parts outside the CDR3, is EAGVAQSPRYKIIEKRQSVAFWCNPISGHATLYWYQQILGQGPKLLIQFQNNGVVDDSQLPKDRFSAERLKGVDSTLKIQPAKLEDSAVYLCASSQFPGLGRISYNEQFFGPGTRLTVL.

This clonotype appeared once. The chain recombines TRBV7-3 with TRBJ2-3, with 8 bases matching TRBD1. This CDR3 contains 15 residues. The junction had 10 bases not matched to a gene; V was cut back by 5 bases and J by 6 bases. Germline V gene sequence: CDR1 SGHTA, CDR2 FQGTGA. The CDR3 loop reads CASSTTGGSSDTQYF. The DNA of the CDR3 is TGTGCCAGCAGCACTACAGGGGGAAGTTCCGATACGCAGTATTTT.

The chain combines TRBV29-1 with TRBJ2-7; D perhaps matches TRBD1 (5 bases). Trimming shortened V by 5 bases and J by 2 bases, and 13 bases separated the two germline ends. This CDR3 comprises 13 residues. Germline V gene data show CDR1 as SQVTM and CDR2 as ANQGSEA. The CDR3 DNA reads TGCAGCGTTACAGGAACTCTGCCCTACGAGCAGTACTTC. The encoded protein is CSVTGTLPYEQYF.